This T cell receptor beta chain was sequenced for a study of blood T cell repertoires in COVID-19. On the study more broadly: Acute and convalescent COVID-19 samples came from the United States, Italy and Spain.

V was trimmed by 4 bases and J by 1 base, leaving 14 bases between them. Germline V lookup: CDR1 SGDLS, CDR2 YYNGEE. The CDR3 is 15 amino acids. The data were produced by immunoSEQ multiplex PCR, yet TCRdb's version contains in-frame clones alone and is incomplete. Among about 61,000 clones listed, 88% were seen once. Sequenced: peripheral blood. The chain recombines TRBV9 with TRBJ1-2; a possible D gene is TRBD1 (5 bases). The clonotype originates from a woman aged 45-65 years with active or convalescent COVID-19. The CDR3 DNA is TGTGCCAGCAGCCGGCCCAGGGATAGTAACTATGGCTACACCTTC. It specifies CASSRPRDSNYGYTF.